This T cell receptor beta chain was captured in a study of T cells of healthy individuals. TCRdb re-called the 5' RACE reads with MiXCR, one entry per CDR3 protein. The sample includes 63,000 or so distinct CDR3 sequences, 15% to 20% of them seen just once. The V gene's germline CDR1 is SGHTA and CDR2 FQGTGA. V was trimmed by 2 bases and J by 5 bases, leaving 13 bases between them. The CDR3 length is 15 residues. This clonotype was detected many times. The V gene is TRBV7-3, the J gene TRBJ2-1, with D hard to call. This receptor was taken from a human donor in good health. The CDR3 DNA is TGTGCCAGCAGCTTATGGGCCGGCAGAGACAATGAGCAGTTCTTC. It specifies CASSLWAGRDNEQFF.